Presented here are 30 T cell receptor beta chains from one specimen sequenced in a study of OX40 agonist ivuxolimab in advanced cancers. The table came from immunoSEQ multiplex PCR; TCRdb's copy has only in-frame clones and leaves some out. The sample shows tens of thousands of clones, about 86% of them seen only once. Sequenced here: CD4+ or CD8+ T cells sorted from blood, sampled in a trial of the OX40 agonist ivuxolimab. Receptors originate from an adult with an advanced solid tumor such as melanoma, head and neck, liver or kidney cancer.

The chain employs TRBV5-1 and TRBJ2-1, with D perhaps being TRBD1 or TRBD2 (5 bases each). The CDR3 covers 12 residues. V shed 5 bases and J shed 10 bases, with 13 bases lying between them. In germline, CDR1 is SGHRS, CDR2 YFSETQ. The CDR3 here is CASSQGRREQFF. CDR3 nucleotides: TGCGCCAGCAGTCAGGGACGGCGGGAGCAGTTCTTC.

The J gene is TRBJ1-5, the V gene TRBV5-1; 11 nucleotides agree with TRBD1. Germline V lookup: CDR1 SGHRS, CDR2 YFSETQ. V lost 3 bases, J lost 7 bases, and 3 bases stayed unmatched. The CDR3 runs to 14 residues. The CDR3 reads CASSSGQGGQPQHF. The CDR3 DNA reads TGCGCCAGCAGCTCGGGACAGGGGGGACAGCCCCAGCATTTT. Using reference TRBV5-1 and TRBJ1-5 for the parts outside the CDR3, the full variable domain is KAGVTQTPRYLIKTRGQQVTLSCSPISGHRSVSWYQQTPGQGLQFLFEYFSETQRNKGNFPGRFSGRQFSNSRSEMNVSTLELGDSALYLCASSSGQGGQPQHFGDGTRLSIL.

The chain links TRBV9 to TRBJ1-1; the D is unclear. Trimming removed 7 bases from V and 3 bases from J, with 10 bases in between. The CDR3 spans 12 residues. Germline CDR1 and CDR2: SGDLS and YYNGEE. As DNA, the CDR3 is TGTGCCAGCGGGGATCCTTACACTGAAGCTTTCTTT. It translates to CASGDPYTEAFF.

The chain combines TRBV7-2 with TRBJ2-5; 9 nucleotides match TRBD1. V was pared by 2 bases and J by 5 bases, with 18 bases of the junction left unmatched. Germline CDR1 is SGHTA and CDR2 is FQGNSA. There are 19 residues in the CDR3. This chain's CDR3 is CASSLYLRGSGTGWETQYF. CDR3 DNA sequence: TGTGCCAGCAGCTTATATTTGCGTGGATCGGGGACAGGGTGGGAGACCCAGTACTTC.

The gene calls are TRBV7-9 and TRBJ2-2, with 11 bases identical to TRBD1. The CDR3 loop spans 14 amino acids. The ends lost 7 bases at V and 6 bases at J; junction bases unmatched: 4. Per germline, CDR1 SEHNR and CDR2 FQNEAQ (reference sequence). This CDR3 is CASKGTGGAGELFF. CDR3 nucleotide sequence: TGTGCCAGCAAGGGGACAGGGGGTGCCGGGGAGCTGTTTTTT.

This chain joins TRBV7-9 and TRBJ2-2; D perhaps matches TRBD2 (6 bases). Germline lookup yields CDR1 SEHNR and CDR2 FQNEAQ (reference sequence). V was shortened by 3 bases and J by 5 bases, with 7 bases between the two germline ends. CDR3 size: 13 residues. CDR3 nucleotide sequence: TGTGCCAGCAGCTTGGAGGGGACCGGGGAGCTGTTTTTT. It specifies CASSLEGTGELFF.

The genes are TRBV4-2 and TRBJ2-1, with 11 positions matching TRBD2. Unmatched junction bases numbered 8, after V lost 0 bases and J lost 10 bases. This CDR3 has 16 amino acids. Looked up from germline, CDR1 is LGHNA and CDR2 is YNFKEQ. DNA of the CDR3: TGTGCCAGCAGCCAAGATCTTAGCGGGGGGGTCTGGGAGCAGTTCTTC. Encoded protein: CASSQDLSGGVWEQFF.

This chain connects TRBV6-6 to TRBJ2-5; TRBD2 is a possible D gene (6 bases). Germline loops: CDR1 MNHNY, CDR2 SVGAGI (reference sequence). The CDR3 length is 14 residues. Trimming left V 0 bases short and J 5 bases short, with 10 bases between. In DNA, the CDR3 is TGTGCCAGCAGTTACTCCGGGGGTCGGGAGACCCAGTACTTC. It specifies CASSYSGGRETQYF.

In DNA form, the CDR3 reads TGTGCCAGTAGTATGGGGGGGCTTATAGATACGCAGTATTTT. Protein: CASSMGGLIDTQYF. The chain recombines TRBV19 with TRBJ2-3; maybe TRBD2 (7 bases). This CDR3 comprises 14 residues. The germline gives CDR1 LNHDA, CDR2 SQIVND (reference sequence). V lost 3 bases to trimming and J lost 5 bases, with 12 bases between them.

The gene calls are TRBV10-3 and TRBJ2-3; 9 positions match TRBD2. V lost 4 bases, J lost 1 base, and 3 bases stayed unmatched. CDR1 and CDR2 (germline): ENHRY, SYGVKD. This CDR3 is built from 15 residues. As DNA, the CDR3 is TGTGCCATCAGTGCTGCTAGCGGGGGCACAGATACGCAGTATTTT. Its protein product is CAISAASGGTDTQYF.

The CDR3 nucleotides read TGCGCCAGCAGCCAAGCTGCAGGGACTAGCGGGAGTAATGAGCAGTTCTTC. Encoded protein: CASSQAAGTSGSNEQFF. The V gene is TRBV4-3, the J gene TRBJ2-1; 14 bases are shared with TRBD2. Germline V gives CDR1 LGHNA, CDR2 YSLEER. The trim removed 1 base at V and 7 bases at J, leaving 6 bases unmatched. The CDR3 is made up of 17 amino acids.

V usage is TRBV5-6 and J usage is TRBJ2-4; D may be TRBD2 (7 bases). Germline V gene lookup returns CDR1 SGHDT and CDR2 YYEEEE. The length of the CDR3 is 16 residues. Trimming cost V 6 bases and J 5 bases, with 21 bases left between them. CDR3 DNA: TGTGCCAGCACCTGGGGGTGGGGGGGCCCCCAAAACATTCAGTACTTC. Its translation: CASTWGWGGPQNIQYF.

The chain links TRBV6-6 to TRBJ1-5; 8 nucleotides agree with TRBD1. Per the germline V gene, CDR1 is MNHNY and CDR2 is SVGAGI (reference sequence). After removal of 7 bases from V and 5 bases from J, the junction contained 1 base not matched to a gene. CDR3 length: 12 residues. The CDR3 DNA follows: TGTGCCAGCAAGACAGGGGATCAGCCCCAGCATTTT. This gives the protein CASKTGDQPQHF.

This rearrangement joins TRBV7-2 to TRBJ2-7; weak D call: TRBD2 (5 bases). The V and J ends lost 4 bases and 3 bases respectively, with 13 bases between them. The CDR3 extends over 14 amino acids. CDR1 is SGHTA and CDR2 is FQGNSA in the germline V gene. The CDR3 coding sequence is TGTGCCAGCAGCTCATCGGGAAGGGACTACGAGCAGTACTTC. Translation: CASSSSGRDYEQYF.

The chain links TRBV13 to TRBJ1-2, with 8 bases that match TRBD1. The CDR3 runs 12 residues. Trimming took 5 bases from V and 8 from J; bases not matched to a gene: 4. Germline loops: CDR1 PRHDT, CDR2 FYEKMQ (reference sequence). CDR3 bases: TGTGCCAGCAGCGGAACAGGGGGAGGCTACACCTTC. Its translation: CASSGTGGGYTF.

The chain is built from TRBV9 and TRBJ2-7, with D perhaps matching TRBD1 or TRBD2 (5 bases each). The CDR3 contains 16 residues. Trimming removed 0 bases at V and 1 base at J, with 14 bases between. Germline CDR1 SGDLS, CDR2 YYNGEE. CDR3 sequence (DNA): TGTGCCAGCAGCGTAGCTCCCCAGGGCGGGTCCTACGAGCAGTACTTC. Its protein is CASSVAPQGGSYEQYF.

The chain joins TRBV7-8 to TRBJ1-1; 7 nucleotides agree with TRBD1. The CDR3 is 14 amino acids. V shed 4 bases and J 4 bases; nucleotides not matched to a gene: 6. Germline-derived CDR1 and CDR2 are SGHVS and FQNEAQ. CDR3 bases: TGTGCCAGCAGCTCCTTAGACAGGGCCACTGAAGCTTTCTTT. This codes for CASSSLDRATEAFF.

The V call is TRBV30, the J call TRBJ1-6; D is ambiguous. Trimming pared 8 bases from V and 4 bases from J, leaving 12 bases between. The germline gives CDR1 GTSNPN, CDR2 SVGIG (reference sequence). The CDR3 consists of 13 residues. CDR3 amino acids: CAGGLDYNSPLHF. Written as DNA, the CDR3 is TGTGCCGGCGGACTGGATTATAATTCACCCCTCCACTTT. Looking up the rest from reference TRBV30 and TRBJ1-6 gives the full variable domain: SQTIHQWPATLVQPVGSPLSLECTVEGTSNPNLYWYRQAAGRGLQLLFYSVGIGQISSEVPQNLSASRPQDRQFILSSKKLLLSDSGFYLCAGGLDYNSPLHFGNGTRLTVT.

The CDR3 sequence: CASSVAQGGTGNTIYF. In DNA, the CDR3 is TGTGCCAGCAGCGTAGCCCAGGGTGGAACTGGAAACACCATATATTTT. V usage is TRBV9 and J usage is TRBJ1-3; a weak D match, TRBD1 (5 bases). Germline V gene data show CDR1 as SGDLS and CDR2 as YYNGEE. V was clipped by 0 bases and J by 2 bases, with 12 bases between them. The CDR3 is 16 residues long.

Points on this clone: The junction departs from germline at one end; a sequencing error may be responsible. The chain combines TRBV9 with TRBJ2-1; no firm D call. CDR3 length: 14 residues. The V gene's germline CDR1 is SGDLS and CDR2 YYNGEE. This chain's CDR3 is CASSVDPSFNKQFF. Written as DNA, the CDR3 is TGTGCCAGCAGCGTAGATCCCTCTTTCAATAAGCAGTTCTTC.

With regard to this clone: The same CDR3 is also encoded by other DNA sequences in this sample. V and J are TRBV6-5 and TRBJ2-7; no clear D. The CDR3 spans 15 residues. Trimming stripped 6 bases from V and 0 bases from J, with 15 bases between. Germline CDR1 is MNHEY and CDR2 is SVGAGI. The DNA of the CDR3 is TGTGCCAGCAGCCCTAGGGCTGTAAGCTCCTACGAGCAGTACTTC. Its protein product is CASSPRAVSSYEQYF.

In this sample, this clone turned up once. The chain employs TRBV14 and TRBJ1-3; the D gene is possibly TRBD1 (5 bases). Germline V gene sequence: CDR1 SGHDN, CDR2 FVKESK. The CDR3 has 18 amino acids. The V gene lost 0 bases and the J gene lost 2 bases, with 17 bases spanning the gap. The CDR3 sequence: CASSQDLGRAGPGNTIYF. The CDR3 DNA follows: TGTGCCAGCAGCCAAGATCTTGGAAGGGCGGGGCCTGGAAACACCATATATTTT.

This rearrangement joins TRBV10-1 to TRBJ2-3, with 8 bases aligning to TRBD2. Germline V gene lookup returns CDR1 WNHNN and CDR2 SYGVQD (reference sequence). The CDR3 covers 14 residues. Germline trimming cut 10 bases from V and 5 bases from J; bases unmatched to any gene: 11. The CDR3 spells CATVSGGEGDTQYF. The CDR3 coding sequence is TGCGCCACCGTGTCGGGGGGGGAGGGAGATACGCAGTATTTT.

This chain connects TRBV5-1 to TRBJ2-1; perhaps TRBD2 as D (5 bases). Germline assignment: CDR1 SGHRS and CDR2 YFSETQ. This CDR3 region has 13 residues. V was cut by 5 bases and J by 3 bases, with 9 bases left in between. CDR3 protein: CASSPGIYNEQFF. The CDR3 DNA reads TGCGCCAGCAGTCCGGGAATCTACAATGAGCAGTTCTTC.

This chain uses TRBV7-8 with TRBJ1-1; D unresolved. The germline V and J ends were trimmed by 3 bases and 9 bases, with 14 bases remaining between them. The germline V gene encodes CDR1 SGHVS and CDR2 FQNEAQ. The CDR3 runs 13 residues. The CDR3 sequence is CASSFPASSKAFF. In DNA, the CDR3 is TGTGCCAGCAGCTTCCCAGCTTCATCAAAAGCTTTCTTT.

This chain joins TRBV27 and TRBJ2-5; tentatively, D is TRBD1 or TRBD2 (6 bases each). The CDR3 totals 17 residues. Deletions cut 2 bases from V and 4 bases from J, with 20 bases between. Germline CDR1 and CDR2: MNHEY and SMNVEV (reference sequence). CDR3 region: CASSLLGPGAVGETQYF. DNA for the CDR3: TGTGCCAGCAGTTTACTCGGGCCGGGGGCCGTTGGAGAGACCCAGTACTTC.

The chain is built from TRBV6-5 and TRBJ1-1, with D maybe TRBD1 (5 bases). The ends were cut back, 2 bases at V and 14 bases at J, with 15 bases in the middle. CDR3 size: 12 residues. Germline V gene sequence: CDR1 MNHEY, CDR2 SVGAGI. CDR3 sequence: CASSYLGQGIFF. DNA for the CDR3: TGTGCCAGCAGTTACCTCGGACAAGGGATCTTCTTT.

V and J are TRBV30 and TRBJ1-3; D gene ambiguous. V was pared by 1 base and J by 0 bases, with 10 bases between. CDR1 and CDR2 (germline): GTSNPN, SVGIG (reference sequence). This CDR3 has 15 residues. The CDR3 nucleotides read TGTGCCTGGAGTGGCGGGCTGCGCTCTGGAAACACCATATATTTT. Protein sequence: CAWSGGLRSGNTIYF.

The V and J genes are TRBV5-4 and TRBJ2-3, with TRBD1 identical over 10 bases. Germline CDR1 reads SGHNT; CDR2 reads YYREEE (reference sequence). This CDR3 has 16 amino acids. V shed 4 bases, J shed 1 base, and the junction held 6 bases outside the gene matches. CDR3 region: CASSTGQGVRTDTQYF. In nucleotides, the CDR3 is TGTGCCAGCAGCACTGGACAGGGGGTCCGCACAGATACGCAGTATTTT. The full variable domain, in which reference TRBV5-4 and TRBJ2-3 provide the parts outside the CDR3, is ETGVTQSPTHLIKTRGQQVTLRCSSQSGHNTVSWYQQALGQGPQFIFQYYREEENGRGNFPPRFSGLQFPNYSSELNVNALELDDSALYLCASSTGQGVRTDTQYFGPGTRLTVL.

The rearrangement joins TRBV20-1 to TRBJ1-1, with D hard to call. Per germline, CDR1 DFQATT and CDR2 SNEGSKA (reference sequence). V was cut by 1 base and J by 8 bases, with 5 bases left in between. CDR3 length equals 10 residues. CDR3: CSARVGEAFF. As DNA, the CDR3 is TGCAGTGCTAGAGTAGGGGAAGCTTTCTTT.